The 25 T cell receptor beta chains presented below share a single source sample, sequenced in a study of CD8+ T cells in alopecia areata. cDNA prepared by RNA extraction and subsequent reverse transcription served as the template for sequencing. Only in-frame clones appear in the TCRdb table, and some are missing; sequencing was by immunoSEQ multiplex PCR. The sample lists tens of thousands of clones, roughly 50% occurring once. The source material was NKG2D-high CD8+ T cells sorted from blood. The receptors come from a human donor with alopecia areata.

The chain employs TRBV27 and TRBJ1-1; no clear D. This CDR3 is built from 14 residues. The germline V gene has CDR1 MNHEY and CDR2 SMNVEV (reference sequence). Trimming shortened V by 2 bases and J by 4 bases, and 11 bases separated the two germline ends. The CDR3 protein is CASSLRTDITEAFF. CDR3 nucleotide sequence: TGTGCCAGCAGTTTACGGACCGACATCACTGAAGCTTTCTTT.

The DNA of the CDR3 is TGTGCCAGCGGGGTCACGGCCGCGAACACCGGGGAGCTGTTTTTT. It specifies CASGVTAANTGELFF. The genes are TRBV2 and TRBJ2-2, with unresolved D. The CDR3 runs to 15 residues. Trimming took 8 bases from V and 0 from J, leaving 13 bases between them. Germline CDR1 and CDR2: SNHLY and FYNNEI.

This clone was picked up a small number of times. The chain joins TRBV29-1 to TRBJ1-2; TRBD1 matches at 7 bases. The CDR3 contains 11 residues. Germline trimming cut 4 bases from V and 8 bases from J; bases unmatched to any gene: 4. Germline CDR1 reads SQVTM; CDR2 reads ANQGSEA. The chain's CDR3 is CSVVTGWGYTF. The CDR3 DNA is TGCAGCGTTGTGACAGGGTGGGGCTACACCTTC. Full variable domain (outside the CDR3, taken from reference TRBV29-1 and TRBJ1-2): SAVISQKPSRDICQRGTSLTIQCQVDSQVTMMFWYRQQPGQSLTLIATANQGSEATYESGFVIDKFPISRPNLTFSTLTVSNMSPEDSSIYLCSVVTGWGYTFGSGTRLTVV.

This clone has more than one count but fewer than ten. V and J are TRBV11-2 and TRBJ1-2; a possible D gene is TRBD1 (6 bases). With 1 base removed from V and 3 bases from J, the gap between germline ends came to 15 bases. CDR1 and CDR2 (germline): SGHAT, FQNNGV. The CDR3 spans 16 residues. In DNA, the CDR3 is TGTGCCAGCAGCTTAGTTTTTGGGGGCAGCTACTATGGCTACACCTTC. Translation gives CASSLVFGGSYYGYTF.

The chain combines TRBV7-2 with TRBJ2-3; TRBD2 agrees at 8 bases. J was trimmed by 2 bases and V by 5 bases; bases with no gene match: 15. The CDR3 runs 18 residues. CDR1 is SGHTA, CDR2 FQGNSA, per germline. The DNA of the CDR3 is TGTGCCAGCAGCCCCAGCGATTGGGCGGGGGGAACCACAGATACGCAGTATTTT. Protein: CASSPSDWAGGTTDTQYF. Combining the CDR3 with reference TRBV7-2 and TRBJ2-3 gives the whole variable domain GAGVSQSPSNKVTEKGKDVELRCDPISGHTALYWYRQSLGQGLEFLIYFQGNSAPDKSGLPSDRFSAERTGGSVSTLTIQRTQQEDSAVYLCASSPSDWAGGTTDTQYFGPGTRLTVL.

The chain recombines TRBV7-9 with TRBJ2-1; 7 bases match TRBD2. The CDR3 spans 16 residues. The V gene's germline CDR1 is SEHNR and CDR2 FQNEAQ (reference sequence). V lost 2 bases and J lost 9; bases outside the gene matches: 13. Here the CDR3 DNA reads TGTGCCAGCAGCTTATTCGGACTAGTGGGGGAGGGTGAGCAGTTCTTC. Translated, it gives CASSLFGLVGEGEQFF.

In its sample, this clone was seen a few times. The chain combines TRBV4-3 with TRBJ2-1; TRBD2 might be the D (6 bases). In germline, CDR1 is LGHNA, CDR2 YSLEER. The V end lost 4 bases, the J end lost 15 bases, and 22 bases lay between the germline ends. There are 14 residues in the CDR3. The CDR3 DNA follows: TGCGCCAGCAGCCCGGGACTTTCAGGGACCGGAGGGTTCTTC. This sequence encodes CASSPGLSGTGGFF.

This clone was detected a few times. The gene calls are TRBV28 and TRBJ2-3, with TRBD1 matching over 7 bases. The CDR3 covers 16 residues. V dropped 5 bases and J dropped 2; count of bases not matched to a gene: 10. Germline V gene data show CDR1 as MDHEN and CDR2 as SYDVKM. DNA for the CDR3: TGTGCCAGCAGTCGCCCTCGGGACAGAGTCACAGATACGCAGTATTTT. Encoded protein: CASSRPRDRVTDTQYF.

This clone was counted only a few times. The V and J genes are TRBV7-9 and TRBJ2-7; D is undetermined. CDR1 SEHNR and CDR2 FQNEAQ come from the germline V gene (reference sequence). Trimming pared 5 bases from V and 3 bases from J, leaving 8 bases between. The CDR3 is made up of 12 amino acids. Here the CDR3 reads CASSPAGYEQYF. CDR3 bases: TGTGCCAGCAGCCCCGCCGGCTACGAGCAGTACTTC.

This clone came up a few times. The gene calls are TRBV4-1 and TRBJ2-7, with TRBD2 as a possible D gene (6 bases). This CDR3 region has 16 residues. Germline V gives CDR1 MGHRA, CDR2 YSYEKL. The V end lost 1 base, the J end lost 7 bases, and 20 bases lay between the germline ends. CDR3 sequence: CASSQAGRDNLREQYF. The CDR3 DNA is TGCGCCAGCAGCCAAGCGGGGCGGGATAACTTAAGGGAGCAGTACTTC.

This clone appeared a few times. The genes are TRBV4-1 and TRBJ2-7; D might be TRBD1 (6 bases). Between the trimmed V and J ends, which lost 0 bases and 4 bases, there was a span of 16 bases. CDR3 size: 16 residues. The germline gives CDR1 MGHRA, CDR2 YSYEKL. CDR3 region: CASSQEVGTLLYEQYF. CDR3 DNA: TGCGCCAGCAGCCAAGAAGTGGGGACACTTTTATACGAGCAGTACTTC.

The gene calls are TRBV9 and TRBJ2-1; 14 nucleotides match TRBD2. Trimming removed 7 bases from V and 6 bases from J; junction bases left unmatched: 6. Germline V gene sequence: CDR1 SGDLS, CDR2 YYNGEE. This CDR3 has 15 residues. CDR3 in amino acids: CASHVGTSGSNEQFF. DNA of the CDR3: TGTGCCAGCCACGTCGGGACTAGCGGGAGCAATGAGCAGTTCTTC. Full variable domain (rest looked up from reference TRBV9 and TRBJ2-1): DSGVTQTPKHLITATGQRVTLRCSPRSGDLSVYWYQQSLDQGLQFLIQYYNGEERAKGNILERFSAQQFPDLHSELNLSSLELGDSALYFCASHVGTSGSNEQFFGPGTRLTVL.

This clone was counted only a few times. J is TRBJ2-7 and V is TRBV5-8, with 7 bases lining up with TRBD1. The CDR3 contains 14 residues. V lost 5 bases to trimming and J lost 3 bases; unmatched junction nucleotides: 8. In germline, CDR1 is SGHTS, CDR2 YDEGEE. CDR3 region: CASRGPGQYYEQYF. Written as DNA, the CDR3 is TGTGCCAGCAGAGGGCCGGGACAGTACTACGAGCAGTACTTC.

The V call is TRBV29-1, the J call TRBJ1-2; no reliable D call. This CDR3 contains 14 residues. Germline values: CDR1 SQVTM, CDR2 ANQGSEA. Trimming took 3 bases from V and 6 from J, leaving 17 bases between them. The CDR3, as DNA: TGCAGCGTTGAGAACACCGGTTGGGGAGATGGCTACACCTTC. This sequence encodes CSVENTGWGDGYTF.

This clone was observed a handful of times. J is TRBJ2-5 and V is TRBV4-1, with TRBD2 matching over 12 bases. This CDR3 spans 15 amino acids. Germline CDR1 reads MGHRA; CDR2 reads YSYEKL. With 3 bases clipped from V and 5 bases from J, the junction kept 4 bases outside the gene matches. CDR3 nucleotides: TGCGCCAGCAGCCAGACTAGCGGGAGTGGCGAGACCCAGTACTTC. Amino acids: CASSQTSGSGETQYF.

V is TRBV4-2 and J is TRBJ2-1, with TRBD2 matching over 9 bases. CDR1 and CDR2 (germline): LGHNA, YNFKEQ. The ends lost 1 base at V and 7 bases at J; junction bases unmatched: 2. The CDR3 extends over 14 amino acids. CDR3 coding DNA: TGTGCCAGCAGCCAAGTTCTAGCGGGGAATGAGCAGTTCTTC. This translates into CASSQVLAGNEQFF.

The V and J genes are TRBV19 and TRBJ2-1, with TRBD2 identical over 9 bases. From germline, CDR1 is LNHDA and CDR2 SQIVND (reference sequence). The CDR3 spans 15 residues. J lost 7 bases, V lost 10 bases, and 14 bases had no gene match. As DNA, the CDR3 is TGTGCCACTAAGGGCGGGAGGGCCGGAGGAAATGAGCAGTTCTTC. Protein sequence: CATKGGRAGGNEQFF.

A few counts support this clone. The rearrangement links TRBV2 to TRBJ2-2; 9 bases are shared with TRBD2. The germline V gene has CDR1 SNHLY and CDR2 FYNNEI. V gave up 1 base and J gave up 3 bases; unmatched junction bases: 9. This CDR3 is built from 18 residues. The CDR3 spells CASSEEIAGVADTGELFF. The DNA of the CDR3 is TGTGCCAGCAGTGAAGAAATAGCGGGAGTTGCGGACACCGGGGAGCTGTTTTTT.

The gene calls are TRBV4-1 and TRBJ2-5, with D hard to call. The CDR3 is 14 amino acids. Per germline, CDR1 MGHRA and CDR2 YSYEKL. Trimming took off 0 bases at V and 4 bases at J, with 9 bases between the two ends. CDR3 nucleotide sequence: TGCGCCAGCAGCCAAGACCTTGCTCGAGAGACCCAGTACTTC. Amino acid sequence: CASSQDLARETQYF.

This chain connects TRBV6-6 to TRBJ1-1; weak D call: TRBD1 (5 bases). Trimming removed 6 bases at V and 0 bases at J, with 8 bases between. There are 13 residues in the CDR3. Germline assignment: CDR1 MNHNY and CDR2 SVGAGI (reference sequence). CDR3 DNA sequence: TGTGCCAGCAGACAGGTCATGAACACTGAAGCTTTCTTT. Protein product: CASRQVMNTEAFF.

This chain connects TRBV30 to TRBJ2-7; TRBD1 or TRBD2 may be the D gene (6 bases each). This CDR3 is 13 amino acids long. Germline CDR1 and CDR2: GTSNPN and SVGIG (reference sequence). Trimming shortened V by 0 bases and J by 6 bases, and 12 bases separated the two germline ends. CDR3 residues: CAWSVGGYSEQYF. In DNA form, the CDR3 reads TGTGCCTGGAGTGTAGGGGGGTATAGCGAGCAGTACTTC.

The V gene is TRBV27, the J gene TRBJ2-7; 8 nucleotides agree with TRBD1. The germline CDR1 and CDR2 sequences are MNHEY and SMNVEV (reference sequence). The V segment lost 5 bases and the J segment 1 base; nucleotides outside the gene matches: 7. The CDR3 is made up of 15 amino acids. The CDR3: CASSGRTGRSYEQYF. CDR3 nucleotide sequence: TGTGCCAGCAGTGGTCGGACAGGGAGGTCCTACGAGCAGTACTTC.

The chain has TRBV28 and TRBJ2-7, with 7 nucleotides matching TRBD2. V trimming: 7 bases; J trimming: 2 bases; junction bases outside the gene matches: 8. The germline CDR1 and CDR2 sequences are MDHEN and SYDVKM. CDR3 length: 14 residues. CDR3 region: CASTLRLAPYEQYF. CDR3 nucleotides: TGTGCCAGCACCCTGAGACTAGCTCCCTACGAGCAGTACTTC. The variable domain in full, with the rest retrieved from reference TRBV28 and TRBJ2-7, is DVKVTQSSRYLVKRTGEKVFLECVQDMDHENMFWYRQDPGLGLRLIYFSYDVKMKEKGDIPEGYSVSREKKERFSLILESASTNQTSMYLCASTLRLAPYEQYFGPGTRLTVT.

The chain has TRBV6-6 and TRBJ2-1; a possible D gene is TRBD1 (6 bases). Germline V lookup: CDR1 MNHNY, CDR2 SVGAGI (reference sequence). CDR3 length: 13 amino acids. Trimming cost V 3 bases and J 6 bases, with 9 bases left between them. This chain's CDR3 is CASSYWDTNEQFF. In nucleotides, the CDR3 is TGTGCCAGCAGTTATTGGGACACCAATGAGCAGTTCTTC.

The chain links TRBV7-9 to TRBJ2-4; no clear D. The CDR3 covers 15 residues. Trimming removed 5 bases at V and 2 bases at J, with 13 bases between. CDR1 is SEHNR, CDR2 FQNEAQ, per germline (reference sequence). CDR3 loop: CASSPQVEPKNIQYF. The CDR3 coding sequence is TGTGCCAGCAGCCCCCAGGTTGAACCCAAAAACATTCAGTACTTC.